This is a list of T cell receptor beta chains from one sample in a study of cytomegalovirus exposure and HLA in healthy donors. The table came from immunoSEQ multiplex PCR; TCRdb's copy has only in-frame clones and leaves some out. The sample gives about 94,000 clones, 50% to 80% of which show up once; 3.9% is in the top ten. Input material: PBMCs. The receptors here all came from a man aged 30 to 39 in good health and CMV-seronegative. Each CDR3 is given with its conserved first and last residue. D genes are given only for firm matches. Only some rows state a clone size, as once, few, many or a class for expanded clones.

>NA|TRBV5-4|NA|TRBJ2-1
CASSLLEVRSYNEQFF
TGTGCCAGCAGCTTACTAGAGGTGAGGTCCTACAATGAGCAGTTCTTC
>few|TRBV25-1|NA|TRBJ2-7
CASSLGATYEQYF
TGTGCCAGCAGCTTGGGGGCCACCTACGAGCAGTACTTC
>once|TRBV4-1|NA|TRBJ2-7
CASSQEAASSYEQYF
TGCGCCAGCAGCCAAGAGGCAGCTAGCTCCTACGAGCAGTACTTC
>NA|TRBV15|NA|TRBJ1-3
CATSILGGDLENTIYF
TGTGCCACCAGCATCCTCGGGGGTGATCTGGAAAACACCATATATTTT
>NA|TRBV5-1|TRBD1|TRBJ1-5
CASSPGDSKPQHF
TGCGCCAGCAGCCCAGGGGACAGCAAGCCCCAGCATTTT
>NA|TRBV18|TRBD1|TRBJ2-5
CASSPPTGRAIGETQYF
TGTGCCAGCTCACCACCGACAGGGCGGGCAATAGGAGAGACCCAGTACTTC
>NA|TRBV19|NA|TRBJ2-1
CATGGPRRNEQFF
TGTGCCACCGGGGGTCCAAGGAGGAATGAGCAGTTCTTC
>NA|TRBV2|NA|TRBJ1-5
CAGSDQASNQPQHF
TGTGCCGGGTCTGATCAAGCGAGCAATCAGCCCCAGCATTTT
>NA|TRBV4-3|TRBD1|TRBJ2-1
CASSQGQGNNEQFF
TGCGCCAGCAGCCAGGGACAGGGCAACAATGAGCAGTTCTTC
>few|TRBV18|NA|TRBJ1-6
CASSPLDRNSPLHF
TGTGCCAGCTCACCATTAGACAGAAATTCACCCCTCCACTTT
>NA|TRBV11-2|NA|TRBJ2-5
CASSSFGQETQYF
TGTGCCAGCAGCTCTTTCGGCCAAGAGACCCAGTACTTC